This TCR beta chain originates from a study of T cells in Graves' hyperthyroidism and ophthalmopathy. Whole-study results and caveats: Before onset, ophthalmopathy was predicted by the model a median approximately 6.6 months earlier.

The CDR3 sequence is 12 residues long. Germline CDR1 MNHNS, CDR2 SASEGT. The V gene lost 9 bases and the J gene lost 9 bases, with 12 bases spanning the gap. No ophthalmopathy progression within 18 months constituted stable Graves' hyperthyroidism. Patients were excluded for uncontrolled infection, other autoimmune disease, pregnancy or lactation. The study based diagnoses on clinical symptoms, serum thyroxine and TRAb, thyroid ultrasound and orbital computed tomography. There were TCR beta CDR3 regions amplified from RNA transcripts. TCR CDR3 underwent first-round RT-PCR with the HTBI primer set. In TCRdb, the multiplex PCR reads were re-called with MiXCR into one record per CDR3 protein. This table has 190,000 or so distinct CDR3 sequences, around 20% appearing once. To note about this clonotype: Its antigen is as yet unknown.

V gene TRBV6-1 combines with J gene TRBJ1-6; D unresolved. What was sequenced was blood. The source is a man aged 40-50 years with Graves' hyperthyroidism. CDR3 sequence reads: CASGVRTSPLHF. CDR3 sequence (DNA): TGTGCCAGTGGAGTACGGACTTCACCCCTCCACTTT.